The text below deals with one T cell receptor (beta chain). Before being chosen for sequencing, patients had shown CD8+CD57+ cell expansion by flow cytometry. The template used for profiling TCR beta VDJ and CDR3 was genomic DNA. Each CDR3 protein gets one entry after TCRdb re-called the reads with MiXCR. The sample includes about 190,000 distinct CDR3 sequences, more than 45% of them seen just once. Per germline, CDR1 SNHLY and CDR2 FYNNEI. V shed 7 bases and J shed 2 bases, with 9 bases lying between them. The CDR3 has 12 amino acids. This sample is part of a study of CD8+CD57+ T cells in acquired aplastic anemia.

The rearrangement joins TRBV2 to TRBJ2-7; D remains unclear. The source material was sorted CD4+, CD8+, or CD8+CD57+ T cells (not recorded which) from PBMCs. This TCR came from a human donor with aplastic anemia. CDR3: CASTPSTYEQYF. The CDR3, as DNA: TGTGCCAGCACCCCCAGTACCTACGAGCAGTACTTC.